This T cell receptor beta chain was captured by sequencing in a study of shared clonotypes between healthy human individuals (dated by TCRdb to about 2020). Context from the whole study: A couple of women and a few men aged 18 to 49 years were included in the cohort. Per donor, three plates each were used for CD4 naive and CD4 memory, two for CD8 naive, and one for CD8 memory. Blood TCR repertoires of a handful of healthy adults were deeply sequenced to estimate repertoire size and the extent of clonotype sharing between individuals. To increase sequencing depth and limit assay-specific biases, different laboratories used diverse techniques to prepare libraries and sequence TCR repertoires. Per donor, leukapheresis produced somewhere between about 0.94 and 9 billion PBMCs.

CD8 naive samples were CD45RO-negative cells positively selected for CCR7, giving a CD45RA+CCR7+ population that excluded TemRA cells. The donors were healthy, HIV-negative adults with no recently reported acute infections or vaccinations. Only Caucasian adults living in Nashville, Tennessee, USA were represented among the donors. Blood was collected by leukapheresis, and PBMCs were isolated by Ficoll-Histopaque density gradient centrifugation and then cryopreserved in liquid nitrogen vapor phase. Analytical flow cytometry was used to check the purity and quantity of each magnetically sorted T cell population. Each sorted fraction had its genomic DNA isolated and then quantified by UV absorbance on a Nanodrop 2000c. A remark on this clone: The antigen it recognizes is unknown. Base qualities were left out, and no much larger clone turns up one base away.

Using the deep immunoSEQ assay, multiplex PCR amplified TCR CDR3 regions from genomic DNA. Genomic DNA extracted from each cell subset was distributed evenly over all wells of several immunoSEQ 96-well plates, and each plate served as one replicate. Each replicate PCR for sorted subsets received about 210 ng genomic DNA, equal to about 30,000 T cell genomes. The purified libraries were quantified using a Qubit 3.0 fluorometer, sized with a Bioanalyzer 2100, and then quantified again using the KAPA Library Quantification kit. Each immunoSEQ 96-well plate was sequenced on its own single-read 150-cycle Illumina NextSeq 550 flow cell. From the authors' description of their analysis: The immunoSEQ output contained only junctional sequences without quality scores, so filtering could not match that applied to full-length reads. Sequences were annotated with PyIR, a Python wrapper for IgBLAST v1.9, and V/J genes and CDR3 were assigned using IMGT germline references. Reads were filtered out if the reads had weak V/J assignments (E-value above 1e-6), no CDR3, stop codons, out-of-frame junctions, or ambiguous translated residues. V3J clonotypes were defined as sequences sharing an identical inferred V gene, J gene, and CDR3 amino acid sequence. To compute the percentage overlap between repertoires, the number of shared unique clonotypes was divided by the size of the smaller repertoire. Three approaches were used to assess repertoire richness: RTK rarefaction, the Chao1 estimator, and Recon v2.1 estimates of unobserved clonotypes. OLGA was used to compute generation probabilities for all TCRbeta clonotypes that the gDNA method yielded from several donors. TCRdb limited this immuneACCESS table to in-frame rearrangements with V and J called. A share of clones is missing; checked studies link under half to unresolved V genes, and the rest is unexplained. V, J and clone size are those of that table, while D and trimming were read from the DNA. Present in this sample are millions of clones, 93% of which were seen just once. Of the sample, around 1.7% falls within the top ten clones.

Summary of the overall study and its limitations: Estimated clonotype richness was generally larger for naive than for memory subsets. Pairwise subsampling led to the expectation that sequencing depth would affect the degree of clonotype sharing among donors. Around 5% of naive CD4, around 3.5% of naive CD8, approximately 2% of memory CD4, and 0.4% of memory CD8 clonotypes were shared across several donors. Clonotypes shared by all four sorted-subset donors showed higher generation probabilities than non-shared clonotypes. Sampling was restricted to blood, and TCR repertoires in tissues likely differ from the TCR repertoires found in blood. Because the study included a small number of donors, the genetic and exposure-history diversity represented was limited. Rarefaction of sorted-subset datasets indicated incomplete sequencing despite the large sequencing depth.

Taken from the germline V gene, the CDR1 and CDR2 loops are SGHAT and FQNNGV. Trimming costs V 1 base and J 11 bases, and their ends lie 13 bases apart. The CDR3, from cysteine to phenylalanine, totals 13 residues. Here the CDR3 DNA is all that survives: 39 bases in frame from base 1. The sequence was collected from a man younger than 30 in good health. Some clones in this sample may be carry-over from other donors' samples. The sequenced sample consisted of naive CD8+ T cells from PBMCs. The sample's cell subset or site label is to be understood as: CD45RA+CCR7+. This chain is built from TRBV11-2 and TRBJ2-3, with the D gene uncertain. Here the CDR3 is given as CASSLVGQFGQYF. In nucleotide form, the sequence is TGTGCCAGCAGCTTAGTAGGGCAATTCGGGCAGTATTTT.